Listed here are 17 T cell receptor beta chains from one sample, sequenced in a study of blood T cell repertoires in COVID-19. Data came from immunoSEQ multiplex PCR; TCRdb stores just in-frame clones and leaves some out. The sample has some 200,000 clones, approximately 85% seen once. Specimen: peripheral blood. The origin of the receptors is a woman in her seventies with COVID-19, enrolled during active disease.

The chain joins TRBV5-8 to TRBJ2-1; TRBD2 is a possible D gene (6 bases). Deletions cut 1 base from V and 3 bases from J, with 20 bases between. The CDR3 is 18 amino acids. The germline V gene has CDR1 SGHTS and CDR2 YDEGEE. The CDR3 DNA follows: TGTGCCAGCAGCTTGTGGGCGGGGATTGGGGCCGGCTACAATGAGCAGTTCTTC. Residues: CASSLWAGIGAGYNEQFF.

V usage is TRBV7-2 and J usage is TRBJ1-2, with 7 nucleotides matching TRBD1. Germline CDR1 and CDR2: SGHTA and FQGNSA. Trimming at V came to 3 bases and at J to 8 bases, leaving 9 bases not matched to a gene. This CDR3 has 14 amino acids. The CDR3 region has the DNA TGTGCCAGCAGCTTTCCCGACAGGGCGGACGGCTACACCTTC. This codes for CASSFPDRADGYTF.

Comment on this clone: At one of its ends the junction is not consistent with the germline gene, which may arise from a read error. The V gene is TRBV7-7, the J gene TRBJ2-2; maybe TRBD2 (5 bases). This CDR3 comprises 13 residues. Looked up from germline, CDR1 is SSHAT and CDR2 is FNYEAQ (reference sequence). The CDR3 reads CASSLDGVGELFF. The DNA for the CDR3 is TGTGCTAGCAGCTTAGACGGGGTCGGGGAGCTGTTTTTT.

CDR3 amino acids: CASSPRTRLVSTEAFF. DNA of the CDR3: TGTGCCAGCAGCCCCCGAACCAGGCTCGTCTCTACTGAAGCTTTCTTT. The rearrangement joins TRBV7-2 to TRBJ1-1; D not resolved. Germline V gene lookup returns CDR1 SGHTA and CDR2 FQGNSA. This CDR3 is built from 16 residues. Trimming removed 5 bases from V and 5 bases from J, with 21 bases in between.

V is TRBV9 and J is TRBJ2-5; TRBD1 aligns across 10 bases. Unmatched junction bases numbered 8, after V lost 1 base and J lost 5 bases. Germline V CDR1 and CDR2: SGDLS, YYNGEE. CDR3 length equals 16 residues. Here the CDR3 reads CASSVRDRGQGETQYF. The CDR3 nucleotides are TGTGCCAGCAGCGTAAGGGACAGGGGCCAGGGGGAGACCCAGTACTTC.

The chain combines TRBV30 with TRBJ2-4, with 10 bases aligning to TRBD2. The CDR3 has 15 residues. V was clipped by 1 base and J by 4 bases; unmatched bases: 4. Germline CDR1 is GTSNPN and CDR2 is SVGIG (reference sequence). CDR3 DNA: TGTGCCTGGAGTGGGAGTAGCGGGAGGAAAAACATTCAGTACTTC. The encoded protein is CAWSGSSGRKNIQYF.

The rearrangement links TRBV19 to TRBJ2-2; 7 bases are a match to TRBD2. The CDR3 has 17 residues. Trimming at V came to 4 bases and at J to 5 bases, leaving 13 bases not matched to a gene. Germline CDR1 LNHDA, CDR2 SQIVND (reference sequence). The CDR3 here is CASSTAGGRRRTGELFF. For the CDR3, the DNA is TGTGCCAGTAGTACAGCAGGCGGGAGAAGGCGTACCGGGGAGCTGTTTTTT.

The chain is built from TRBV29-1 and TRBJ2-1, with 7 bases aligning to TRBD1. This CDR3 comprises 11 residues. The germline CDR1 and CDR2 sequences are SQVTM and ANQGSEA. V lost 3 bases, J lost 7 bases, and 0 bases stayed unmatched. Here the CDR3 reads CSVETGNEQFF. In DNA, the CDR3 is TGCAGCGTTGAGACAGGGAATGAGCAGTTCTTC.

The rearrangement links TRBV7-9 to TRBJ2-1, with TRBD2 identical over 13 bases. The trim removed 5 bases at V and 5 bases at J, leaving 6 bases unmatched. Germline V gene data show CDR1 as SEHNR and CDR2 as FQNEAQ (reference sequence). The CDR3 spans 16 residues. CDR3 in DNA: TGTGCCAGCAGCAGCTCGGGACTAGCGGGAAACAATGAGCAGTTCTTC. Protein sequence: CASSSSGLAGNNEQFF.

This chain connects TRBV27 to TRBJ2-7; TRBD2 agrees at 10 bases. The CDR3 extends over 13 amino acids. J lost 1 base, V lost 6 bases, and 0 bases had no gene match. Germline CDR1 is MNHEY and CDR2 is SMNVEV (reference sequence). This chain's CDR3 is CASRAGGSYEQYF. Here the CDR3 DNA reads TGTGCCAGCAGAGCGGGAGGGTCCTACGAGCAGTACTTC.

The CDR3 DNA sequence: TGTGCCAGCAGCTCGGGACTATCCCGAACCTTGGATACGCAGTATTTT. Translating gives CASSSGLSRTLDTQYF. The chain is built from TRBV7-3 and TRBJ2-3; 7 bases are shared with TRBD2. There are 16 residues in the CDR3. The germline gives CDR1 SGHTA, CDR2 FQGTGA. The junction had 13 bases not matched to a gene; V was cut back by 4 bases and J by 6 bases.

The J gene is TRBJ2-1, the V gene TRBV6-2 or TRBV6-3; TRBD1 matches at 10 bases. The CDR3 spans 15 residues. V lost 5 bases and J lost 6; bases outside the gene matches: 7. Germline V gene data show CDR1 as MNHEY and CDR2 as SVGEGT. CDR3 sequence: CASSPGTGAVNEQFF. In nucleotides, the CDR3 is TGTGCCAGCAGTCCCGGGACAGGGGCGGTCAATGAGCAGTTCTTC.

The V call is TRBV20-1, the J call TRBJ1-1; no clear D. Trimming cost V 6 bases and J 4 bases, with 6 bases left between them. The CDR3 spans 10 residues. The germline gives CDR1 DFQATT, CDR2 SNEGSKA (reference sequence). CDR3 in amino acids: CSASSTEAFF. CDR3 nucleotides: TGCAGTGCCTCGAGCACTGAAGCTTTCTTT.

This clone appeared once. This chain links TRBV11-3 with TRBJ1-1; D remains ambiguous. Trimming took off 4 bases at V and 6 bases at J, with 12 bases between the two ends. Germline values: CDR1 SGHNT, CDR2 YENEEA. The CDR3 has 13 residues. The CDR3 sequence is CASSSSTGSEAFF. The CDR3 nucleotides are TGTGCCAGCAGCTCCTCCACGGGGTCTGAAGCTTTCTTT.

This chain connects TRBV27 to TRBJ1-2; D not certain. Trimming removed 1 base at V and 6 bases at J, with 15 bases between. The CDR3 covers 15 residues. CDR1 and CDR2 from the germline V gene are MNHEY and SMNVEV (reference sequence). The CDR3 bases are TGTGCCAGCAGTTTATTCGGAGGATCTAAGAATGGCTACACCTTC. It is translated as CASSLFGGSKNGYTF.

This clone showed up just a few times. The chain uses TRBV14 and TRBJ1-2, with 8 bases identical to TRBD1. J gave up 4 bases and V 3 bases, and 1 base lay outside the gene matches. Germline CDR1 is SGHDN and CDR2 is FVKESK. There are 13 residues in the CDR3. This chain's CDR3 is CASSQGTGYGYTF. The CDR3 DNA sequence: TGTGCCAGCAGCCAGGGGACAGGCTATGGCTACACCTTC.

This clone was counted only a few times. The V gene is TRBV6-2 or TRBV6-3, the J gene TRBJ1-2, with no clear D. The CDR3 is made up of 15 amino acids. The V gene lost 6 bases and the J gene lost 0 bases, with 14 bases spanning the gap. The germline CDR1 and CDR2 sequences are MNHEY and SVGEGT. This chain's CDR3 is CASSRWSGPNYGYTF. The CDR3 bases are TGTGCCAGCAGCCGGTGGTCCGGTCCTAACTATGGCTACACCTTC.